These T cell receptor beta chains were read from a single sample in a study of cytomegalovirus exposure and HLA in healthy donors. Sequencing was performed with immunoSEQ multiplex PCR; in TCRdb, only in-frame clones are kept and a portion is missing. This sample has some 100,000 clones, with about three quarters found just once. Specimen: PBMCs. The receptor set was obtained from a male donor in good health and CMV-seropositive. Each CDR3 is given without its conserved first and last residue. Only some rows state a clone size, as once, few, many or a class for expanded clones.

.	TRBV28	TRBJ1-6	ASARESPLH
.	TRBV15	TRBJ2-5	ATSRVSVTQY
.	TRBV4-1	TRBJ2-1	ASSRNHRDEQF
.	TRBV30	TRBJ2-7	AWRSNFGEQY
.	TRBV2	TRBJ1-6	ASRGGGQWSPLH
.	TRBV2	TRBJ2-1	ANSRDRDRGSNEQF
.	TRBV7-9	TRBJ1-2	ASSRRDRKSYT
.	TRBV9	TRBJ2-3	ASSAILSTDTQY
few	TRBV7-9	TRBJ2-1	ASSWGQLNEQF
.	TRBV5-3	TRBJ2-7	ARSPRRRGSYEQY
.	TRBV6-6	.	ASSGQQGYEQY
.	TRBV4-1	TRBJ1-5	ASSRQGAQGHQPQH
.	TRBV28	TRBJ1-4	ASRGRATNEKLF
.	TRBV5-1	TRBJ1-2	ASSELQGTAYGYT
.	TRBV7-9	TRBJ2-1	ASSIRDGSNEQF
.	TRBV5-1	TRBJ2-1	ASSLYGDNEQF
.	TRBV4-1	TRBJ1-4	ASSQDRNRDEKLF
.	TRBV6-1	TRBJ2-1	ASELPVYNEQF
.	TRBV7-2	TRBJ2-7	ASSPGTGSYEQY
.	TRBV5-4	TRBJ2-3	ASTNGRRGETDTQY
.	TRBV5-1	TRBJ2-3	ASSSGTGGDTQY
.	TRBV14	TRBJ2-7	ASSQQGEQY
.	TRBV2	TRBJ1-2	ASGRRTANYGYT
.	TRBV4-3	TRBJ1-4	ASSQGREGPNEKLF
.	TRBV7-2	TRBJ2-3	ASSGGGAKDTQY
.	TRBV30	TRBJ1-6	AWSGRGSNSPLH
.	TRBV5-6	TRBJ2-7	ASSLAGTGDYEQY
few	TRBV5-6	TRBJ1-5	ASSLEGGSHSNQPQH
.	TRBV6-4	TRBJ2-2	ATSGLKTNTGELF
once	TRBV5-4	TRBJ2-5	ASSLGTSGGARGETQY
.	TRBV5-4	TRBJ2-5	ASSTPQGARETQY
.	TRBV5-1	TRBJ1-3	ASGQGTSGNTIY
.	TRBV19	TRBJ1-1	ASSKGLIEMNTEAF
.	TRBV5-1	TRBJ2-1	ASTREGNHEQF
.	TRBV30	TRBJ1-5	AWNFGNQPQH
.	TRBV7-2	TRBJ2-3	ASSSSGQSTDTQY
.	TRBV5-6	TRBJ2-3	ASSLKRESTDTQY
.	TRBV5-1	TRBJ1-4	ASSSWGTGSATNEKLF
.	TRBV7-9	.	ASSEQVAYEQY
.	TRBV25-1	TRBJ2-5	ASSPEGTGGQETQY